The clone carrying this T cell receptor beta chain appeared a few times. Its antigen is undetermined. The record originates from a study of neurological immune-mediated disorders. Trimming took off 3 bases at V and 8 bases at J, with 11 bases between the two ends. CDR3 length equals 13 residues. Study-wide points: The greatest TCR clonal expansion appeared in HTLV-1-associated myelopathy and the smallest, falling below healthy controls, in multiple sclerosis.

Per sequencing run, 15-18 subjects together gave over 160 million TCR-beta sequences. Each CDR3 protein is one row after TCRdb ran MiXCR on the 5' RACE reads. Of 50,000 to 60,000 distinct CDR3 sequences listed, 2% to 3% are singletons. Unsorted libraries came from 2 million PBMCs stored at -80 °C. The J gene is TRBJ1-3, the V gene TRBV12-3 or TRBV12-4; D possibly corresponds to TRBD1 (6 bases). The source of this sequence is a man between 45 and 60 years old with multiple sclerosis. Sequencing was done on a sample of PBMCs. The CDR3 region has the DNA TGTGCCAGCAGTTTGCAGGGGTCGGACACCATATATTTT. It codes for CASSLQGSDTIYF.